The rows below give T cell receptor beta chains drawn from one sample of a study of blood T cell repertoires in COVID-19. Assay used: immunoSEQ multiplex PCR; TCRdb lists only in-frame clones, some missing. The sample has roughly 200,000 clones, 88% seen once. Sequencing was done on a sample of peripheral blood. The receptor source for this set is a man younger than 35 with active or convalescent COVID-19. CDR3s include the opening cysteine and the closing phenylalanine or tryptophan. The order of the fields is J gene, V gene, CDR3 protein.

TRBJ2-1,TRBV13,CASSLRTSGNNEQFF
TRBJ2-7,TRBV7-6,CASSPTGYEQYF
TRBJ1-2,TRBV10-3,CAISENGDGYTF
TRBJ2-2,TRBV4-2,CASSQVQGLADTGELFF
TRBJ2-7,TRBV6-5,CASNRLAGEGEQYF
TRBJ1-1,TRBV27,CASSFRQGGFTEAFF
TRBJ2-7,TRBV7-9,CASSQGQAEQYF
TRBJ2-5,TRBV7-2,CASSSSLLAGQETQYF
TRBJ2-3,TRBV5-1,CASSSTGGGDTQYF
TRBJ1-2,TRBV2,CASTPPVGADHGYTF
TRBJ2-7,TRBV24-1,CATSVGAVGSYEQYF
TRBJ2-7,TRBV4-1,CASSPGGTGGREQYF
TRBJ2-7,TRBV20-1,CSAIERSQTYEQYF
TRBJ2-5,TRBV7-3,CASSLGTPQETQYF
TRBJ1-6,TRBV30,CAWSVREAGASPLHF
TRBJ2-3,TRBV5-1,CASSLGLSTDTQYF
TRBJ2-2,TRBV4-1,CASNDVANYVGELFF
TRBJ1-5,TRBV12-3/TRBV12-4,CASSEGDQPQHF
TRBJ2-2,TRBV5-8,CASSLAVGAVGELFF
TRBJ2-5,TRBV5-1,CASSVVDLETQYF
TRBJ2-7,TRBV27,CASSFGGGGPEQYF
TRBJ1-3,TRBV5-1,CASSLSGGNTIYF
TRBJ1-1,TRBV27,CASSSPPGNEAFF
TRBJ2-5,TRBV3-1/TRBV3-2,CASSHISGGQETQYF
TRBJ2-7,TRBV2,CASSEPLNRDEQYF
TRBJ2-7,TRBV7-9,CASSPPRASYEQYF
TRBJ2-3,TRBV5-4,CASSLDRGYTDTQYF
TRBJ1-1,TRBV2,CASSEVQGAYLTEAFF
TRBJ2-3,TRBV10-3,CAISIRAPGQGAPDTQYF
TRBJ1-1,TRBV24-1,CATSDSRQGSTEAFF
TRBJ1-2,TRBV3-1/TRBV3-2,CASSQLRNYGYTF
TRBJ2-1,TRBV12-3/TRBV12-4,CASSLNSHLEQFF
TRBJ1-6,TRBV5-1,CASSLVGTANLNNSPLHF
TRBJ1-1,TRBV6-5,CASSKMRAGTEAFF
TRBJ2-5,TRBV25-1,CASSEFRGNQETQYF
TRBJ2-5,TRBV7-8,CASRPDRQETQYF
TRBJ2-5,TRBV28,CASSFRSLAGGETQYF
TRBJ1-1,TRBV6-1,CASSYSRNTEAFF
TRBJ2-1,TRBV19,CASSLGQGGYEQFF
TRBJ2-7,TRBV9,CASSVGWTSGDEQYF
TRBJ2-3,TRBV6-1,CASSEGRGDTDTQYF
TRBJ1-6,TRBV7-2,CASSSQGPESPLHF
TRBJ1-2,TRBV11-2,CASSLDLGTAHYGYTF
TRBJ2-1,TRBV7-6,CASSLKESGRLGREQFF
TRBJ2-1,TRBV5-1,CASSLLAGGPSRNNEQFF
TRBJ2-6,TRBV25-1,CASSEVGWEAGANVLTF
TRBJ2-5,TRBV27,CASSPRDGRAQYF
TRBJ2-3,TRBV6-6,CASKGGASTDTQYF
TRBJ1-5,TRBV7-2,CASSLGTGGRRPQHF
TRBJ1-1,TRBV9,CASSFGTENTEAFF
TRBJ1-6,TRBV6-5,CARLYNSPLHF
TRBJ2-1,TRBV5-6,CASSTPGWEQFF
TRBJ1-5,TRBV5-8,CASDDRYSNQPQHF
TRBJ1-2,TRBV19,CASSIQAPGFYGYTF
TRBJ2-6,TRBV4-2,CASSQVRGGLQVNSGANVLTF